This entry is about one TCR beta chain. Its antigen is currently unknown. V dropped 10 bases and J dropped 8 bases, with 26 bases sitting between them. CDR3 length: 16 residues. Germline V lookup: CDR1 MDHEN, CDR2 SYDVKM. Profiled with immunoSEQ multiplex PCR; TCRdb holds only in-frame clones, not every one. The data show some 2 million clones, approximately 94% seen once. Terminally differentiated effector memory CD45RA+ cells were excluded from the naive CD8 cells, which were CD45RO-negative and positively selected for CCR7. These data come from a study of shared clonotypes between healthy human individuals. Whole-study results and caveats: Memory subsets generally showed lower estimated richness than naive subsets. Only a few donors were included, so the genetic and exposure-history diversity represented was limited.

The genes are TRBV28 and TRBJ1-4; D gene uncertain. This TCR came from a man aged 18 to 29 in good health. Material: naive CD8+ T cells sorted from blood. The CDR3 coding sequence is TGTGCCACCTTCGTAGGGTATCAAAGGCTCCGGGAAAAACTGTTTTTT. As protein: CATFVGYQRLREKLFF.